These T cell receptor beta chains were read from a single sample in a study of blood T cells in healthy people across ages. From the 5' RACE reads, TCRdb called clonotypes with MiXCR, one entry per CDR3 protein. The profile covers hundreds of thousands of distinct CDR3 sequences, with approximately 48% appearing a single time and approximately 20% taken by the ten largest. The sequenced material came from blood. All receptors come from a man between 60 and 75 years old in good health. Each CDR3 is given with its conserved first and last residue. A D gene is named only where the DNA matches it firmly. Some rows mark clone size as missing; the rest say once, few, many or name a class of expanded clone.

d_call	v_call	j_call	clone_size	cdr3_nt	cdr3_aa
-	TRBV29-1	TRBJ1-5	-	TGCAGCGTTGCCCCAGGGGTTGTGGGGCAGCCCCAGCATTTT	CSVAPGVVGQPQHF
-	TRBV7-9	TRBJ2-2	-	TGTGCCAGCAGCTTAGTATCCAGCGGGGAGCTGTTTTTT	CASSLVSSGELFF
-	TRBV7-2	TRBJ2-7	many	TGTGCCAGCAAACCGCGAGGGGCTTCCAGCTCCTACGAGCAGTACTTC	CASKPRGASSSYEQYF
TRBD1	TRBV5-5	TRBJ1-5	few	TGTGCCAGCAGCTTGGAGGGACAGCTCTTTAATCAGCCCCAGCATTTT	CASSLEGQLFNQPQHF
TRBD1	TRBV14	TRBJ2-5	-	TGTGCCAGCAGCCAAGTTCGACAGGGGATCCAAGAGACCCAGTACTTC	CASSQVRQGIQETQYF
TRBD1	TRBV3-1	TRBJ1-1	-	TGTGCCAGCACTACAGGGGCACCCACTGAAGCTTTCTTT	CASTTGAPTEAFF
TRBD1	TRBV5-1	TRBJ2-2	-	TGCGCCAGCAGCTCCGGGACAGGGGCCGGGGAGCTGTTTTTT	CASSSGTGAGELFF
-	TRBV14	TRBJ2-7	-	TGTGCCAGCAGCCACGGACGGGGATATGGCGAGCAGTACTTC	CASSHGRGYGEQYF
-	TRBV7-9	TRBJ2-1	-	TGTGCCAGCAACTTAAAGGCCGGGGGCTCCTACAATGAGCAGTTCTTC	CASNLKAGGSYNEQFF
-	TRBV27	TRBJ2-7	few	TGTGCCAGCAGTCTAACCGGGACTGAGAGGAGGGAGCAGTACTTC	CASSLTGTERREQYF
TRBD2	TRBV20-1	TRBJ2-5	few	TGCAGTGCTAGAGATCCGGGAGGGGGACAAGAGACCCAGTACTTC	CSARDPGGGQETQYF
-	TRBV9	TRBJ2-1	-	TGTGCCAGCAGCACCGCAGATCGTGAGTTCCTCTACAATGAGCAGTTCTTC	CASSTADREFLYNEQFF
-	TRBV7-2	TRBJ2-6	-	TGTGCCAGCAGCTTAGATCCACCAGGGCCCTACTCTGGGGCCAACGTCCTGACTTTC	CASSLDPPGPYSGANVLTF
-	TRBV6-1	TRBJ1-2	-	TGTGCCAGCAGTGAAACAACAGGCCCCTTACGGGGCTACACCTTC	CASSETTGPLRGYTF
TRBD1	TRBV9	TRBJ2-1	few	TGTGCCAGCACCCGGGACAGGGCCAATGAGCAGTTCTTC	CASTRDRANEQFF
TRBD2	TRBV11-2	TRBJ2-1	-	TGTGCCAGCACCTTAAGTCCAGCGGGGATCAATGAGCAGTTCTTC	CASTLSPAGINEQFF
-	TRBV29-1	TRBJ2-5	many	TGCAGCGTTGTTCAAGAGACCCAGTACTTC	CSVVQETQYF
-	TRBV12-3/TRBV12-4	TRBJ2-5	-	TGTGCCAGCAGTTTATTGGAGGGAGAGACCCAGTACTTC	CASSLLEGETQYF
TRBD2	TRBV27	TRBJ2-5	-	TGTGCCAGCAGTTACTACGGACTAGCGGGGGGGGAGCAGTACTTC	CASSYYGLAGGEQYF
-	TRBV4-1	TRBJ2-5	few	TGCGCCAGCAGCCAAGATGGTCGGGGCTACCAAGAGACCCAGTACTTC	CASSQDGRGYQETQYF
-	TRBV12-3/TRBV12-4	TRBJ2-5	-	TGTGCCAGCAGTACACAGCGTCGGCCTCAGTACTTC	CASSTQRRPQYF
TRBD1	TRBV4-1	TRBJ2-1	-	TGCGCCAGCAGCCAAGATTCGGGACAGAGACCTCTGGAGCAGTTCTTC	CASSQDSGQRPLEQFF
TRBD2	TRBV7-2	TRBJ2-5	few	TGTGCCAGCAGCTCCACCGGGGGGGCGGGTGAGCAGTACTTC	CASSSTGGAGEQYF
TRBD2	TRBV5-6	TRBJ2-7	-	TGTGCCAGCGAGGGAGGGGAAGAGCAGTACTTC	CASEGGEEQYF
TRBD2	TRBV25-1	TRBJ2-7	-	TGTGCCAGCAGTGGAACCGGGACTAGCGGGTTCTACGAGCAGTACTTC	CASSGTGTSGFYEQYF
TRBD1	TRBV19	TRBJ1-4	-	TGTGCCAGTAGTCACGCCGGGACAGGGGATGAGGAAAAACTGTTTTTT	CASSHAGTGDEEKLFF
-	TRBV30	TRBJ2-1	-	TGTGCCTGGAGTGCCCGGGACTTTGATGAGCAGTTCTTC	CAWSARDFDEQFF
TRBD2	TRBV28	TRBJ2-7	-	TGTGCCAGCAGTTTAGGAGTCGGGGGGGCCGTCCAAGAGGCCCAGTACTTC	CASSLGVGGAVQEAQYF
-	TRBV5-6	TRBJ1-5	few	TGTGCCAGCAGCTTCCGTCAGGGGAACAATCAGCCCCAGCATTTT	CASSFRQGNNQPQHF
-	TRBV7-8	TRBJ2-1	-	TGTGCCAGCAGCTACGAAGACCAAACCTATGAGCAGTTCTTC	CASSYEDQTYEQFF
TRBD2	TRBV13	TRBJ2-5	few	TGTGCCAGCAGCCCCCGGGTAGCGGGGAAAGAGACCCAGTACTTC	CASSPRVAGKETQYF
-	TRBV28	TRBJ2-5	many	TGTGCCAGCAGTGAGACAGGAGGAGAGACCCAGTACTTC	CASSETGGETQYF
-	TRBV7-2	TRBJ2-2	few	TGTGCCAGCAGCTCAAGTCCCAACACCGGGGAGCTGTTTTTT	CASSSSPNTGELFF
-	TRBV7-2	TRBJ2-2	many	TGTGCCAGCAGCTTAAATCCAGGGAACACCGGGGAGCTGTTTTTT	CASSLNPGNTGELFF
-	TRBV9	TRBJ2-5	-	TGTGCCAGCAGCGTAGCTTTAGGGGAAGAGACCCAGTACTTC	CASSVALGEETQYF
-	TRBV25-1	TRBJ1-2	few	TGTGCCAGCAGTGAATTTGGCCTGAGCTATGGCTACACCTTC	CASSEFGLSYGYTF
-	TRBV2	TRBJ2-3	-	TGTGCCAGCAGTACTATGGGGCAGGGTACGCAGTATTTT	CASSTMGQGTQYF
-	TRBV6-5	TRBJ2-2	-	TGTGCCAGCAGTTACTTAAACAGGGTTCCCGGGGAGCTGTTTTTT	CASSYLNRVPGELFF
-	TRBV12-3/TRBV12-4	TRBJ2-5	-	TGTGCCAGCAGTTCGGGACCACAAGAGGCCCAGTACTTC	CASSSGPQEAQYF
-	TRBV29-1	TRBJ2-2	-	TGCAGCGTTGGGACAGCCTTCTCTGGAAACACCGGGGAGCTGTTTTTT	CSVGTAFSGNTGELFF
-	TRBV7-9	TRBJ1-2	-	TGTGCCAGCAGCTTAGACGCGGAGTTCTATGGCTACATCTTC	CASSLDAEFYGYIF
-	TRBV7-3	TRBJ1-6	-	TGTGCCAGCAGCTTATCATCGTATCGTTCACCCCTCCACTTT	CASSLSSYRSPLHF
-	TRBV7-2	TRBJ2-7	-	TGTGCCAGCAGCTTAGTAGGTGGGCTCGCCTCTGGGGAGCAGTACTTC	CASSLVGGLASGEQYF
-	TRBV20-1	TRBJ2-1	many	TGCAGTGCTAGCCCTCCACTAGATAGGTCCTACAATGAGCAGTTCTTC	CSASPPLDRSYNEQFF
-	TRBV9	TRBJ2-1	few	TGTGCCAGCAGCGTACGTGCGGATTCTTCCTACAATGAGCAGTTCTTC	CASSVRADSSYNEQFF
-	TRBV30	TRBJ2-1	-	TGTGCCTGGAGTGTAAGCAATGAGCAGTTCTTC	CAWSVSNEQFF
TRBD1	TRBV19	TRBJ2-7	-	TGTGCCAGTAGTATTAGGGACAGCCTCTACGAGCAGTACTTC	CASSIRDSLYEQYF
TRBD1	TRBV7-3	TRBJ1-1	-	TGTGCCAGCAGCTTCCGACAGGGCGATGAAGCTTTCTTT	CASSFRQGDEAFF
-	TRBV7-7	TRBJ2-7	-	TGTACTAGCAGCGGCCGGGACGAAGACTACGAGCAGTACTTC	CTSSGRDEDYEQYF
-	TRBV29-1	TRBJ1-1	-	TGCAGCGCTGCCGGGACGGGGAACACTGAAGCTTTCTTT	CSAAGTGNTEAFF
TRBD1	TRBV4-3	TRBJ2-3	-	TGCGCCAGCAGCGACCGGGACAGGGACACAGATACGCAGTATTTT	CASSDRDRDTDTQYF
-	TRBV25-1	TRBJ2-7	once	TGTGCCAGCAGTGAGGTGGGACGGGGTGGCGAGCAGTACTTC	CASSEVGRGGEQYF
TRBD2	TRBV29-1	TRBJ2-7	-	TGCAGCGTCCCGGGGACTAGCGGGGTGGAGCAGTACTTC	CSVPGTSGVEQYF
TRBD2	TRBV6-2/TRBV6-3	TRBJ2-1	-	TGTGCCAGCAGTTACTTGAGACTAGCGGGGACGATCTCCTACAATGAGCAGTTCTTC	CASSYLRLAGTISYNEQFF